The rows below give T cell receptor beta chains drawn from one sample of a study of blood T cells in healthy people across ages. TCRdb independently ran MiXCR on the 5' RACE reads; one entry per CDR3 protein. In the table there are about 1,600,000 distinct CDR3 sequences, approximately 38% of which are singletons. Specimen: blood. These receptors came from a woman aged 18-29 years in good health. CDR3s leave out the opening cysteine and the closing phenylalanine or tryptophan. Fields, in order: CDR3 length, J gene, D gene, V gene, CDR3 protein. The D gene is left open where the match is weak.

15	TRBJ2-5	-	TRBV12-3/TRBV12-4	ASSLSVGRGLQETQY
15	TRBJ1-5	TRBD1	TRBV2	ASSEGQDRGRNQPQH
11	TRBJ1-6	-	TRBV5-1	ASSRKEYSPLH
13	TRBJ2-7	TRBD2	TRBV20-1	SASVSGGPNYEQY
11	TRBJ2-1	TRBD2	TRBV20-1	SAREGTTNEQF
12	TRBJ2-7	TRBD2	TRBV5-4	ASSPRREGYEQY
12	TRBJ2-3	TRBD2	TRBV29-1	SVLLAGVADTQY
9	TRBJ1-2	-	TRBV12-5	ASGLDVGYT
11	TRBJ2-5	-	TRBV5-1	ASSFINQETQY
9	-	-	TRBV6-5	ASSIKSEQY
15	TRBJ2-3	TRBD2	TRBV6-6	ASSRERSGIYTDTQY
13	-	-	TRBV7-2	ASSLAGGTGVEQY
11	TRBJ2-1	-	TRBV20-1	SARREGSGEQF
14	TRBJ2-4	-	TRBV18	ASSPSDSVMGNIQY
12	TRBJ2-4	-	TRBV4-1	ASSQDLGQGIVY
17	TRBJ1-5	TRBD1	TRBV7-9	ASSPKDRGRVGSPWPQH
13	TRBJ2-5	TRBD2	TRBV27	ASTPGAGGNNEQY
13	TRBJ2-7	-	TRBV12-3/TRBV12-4	ASSLGQEGVYEQY
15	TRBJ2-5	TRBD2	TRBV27	ASSRLAEGLPQETQY
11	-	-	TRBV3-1	ASSQMTDYEQY
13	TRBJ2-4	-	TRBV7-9	AGSFLDLAKNIQY
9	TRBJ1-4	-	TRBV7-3	ASSLKHRGF
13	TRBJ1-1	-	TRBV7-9	ASRKGSSGSTEAF
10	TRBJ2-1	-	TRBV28	ASSSHNNEQF
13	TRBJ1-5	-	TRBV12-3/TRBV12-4	ASTKGTYSNQPQH
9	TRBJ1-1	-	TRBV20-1	SGVLWTEAF
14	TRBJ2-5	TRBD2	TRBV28	ASSPPSEAGVETQY
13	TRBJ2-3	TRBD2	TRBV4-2	ASSQDGTMADTQY
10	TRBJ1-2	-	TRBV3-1	ASSRTPNGYT
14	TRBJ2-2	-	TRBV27	ASSTLWGANTGELF
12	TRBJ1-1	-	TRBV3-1	ASSPGRTNTEAF
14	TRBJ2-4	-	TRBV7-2	ASSPVGQTLKNIQY
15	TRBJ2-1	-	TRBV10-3	AISEPGASSSYNEQF
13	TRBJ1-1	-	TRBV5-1	ASSYPGVPNTEAF
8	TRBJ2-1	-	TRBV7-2	ATGAGEQF
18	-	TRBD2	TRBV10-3	AISEPGTSGSTGFYNEQY